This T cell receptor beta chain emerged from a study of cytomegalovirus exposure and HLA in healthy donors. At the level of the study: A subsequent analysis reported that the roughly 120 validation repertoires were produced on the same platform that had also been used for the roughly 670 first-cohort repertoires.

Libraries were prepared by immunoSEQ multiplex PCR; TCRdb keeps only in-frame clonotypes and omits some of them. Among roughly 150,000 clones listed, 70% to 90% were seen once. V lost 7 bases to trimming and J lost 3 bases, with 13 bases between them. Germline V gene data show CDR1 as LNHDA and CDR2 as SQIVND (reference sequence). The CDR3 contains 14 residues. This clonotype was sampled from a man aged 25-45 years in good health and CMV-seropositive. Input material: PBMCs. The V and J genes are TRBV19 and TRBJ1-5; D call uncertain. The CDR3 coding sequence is TGTGCCAGTAAGGTACGGGTGAACAATCAGCCCCAGCATTTT. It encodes CASKVRVNNQPQHF.